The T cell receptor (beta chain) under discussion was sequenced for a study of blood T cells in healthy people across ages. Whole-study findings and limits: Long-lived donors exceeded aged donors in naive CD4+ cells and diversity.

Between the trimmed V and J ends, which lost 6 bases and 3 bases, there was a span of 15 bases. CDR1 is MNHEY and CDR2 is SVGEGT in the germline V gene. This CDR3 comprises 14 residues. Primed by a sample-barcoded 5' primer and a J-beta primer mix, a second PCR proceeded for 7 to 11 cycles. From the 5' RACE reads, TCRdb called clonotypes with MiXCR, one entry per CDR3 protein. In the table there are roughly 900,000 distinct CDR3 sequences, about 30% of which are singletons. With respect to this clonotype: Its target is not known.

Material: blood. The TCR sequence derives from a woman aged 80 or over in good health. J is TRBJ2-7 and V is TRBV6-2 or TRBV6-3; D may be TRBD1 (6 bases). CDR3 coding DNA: TGTGCCAGCAGCCCCACAGGCAGGGGCTACGAGCAGTACTTC. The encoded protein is CASSPTGRGYEQYF.